The clone carrying this T cell receptor beta chain appeared once. Its antigen is unknown. The method was immunoSEQ multiplex PCR; TCRdb's version includes in-frame clones alone and lacks a portion of them. The data hold 25,000 to 30,000 clones, with about 90% observed a single time. The entry originates in a study of T cells in localized non-small cell lung cancer. General study points: Increased T cell density in blood showed an association with longer overall survival. The appearance of a median approximately 61 of the top 100 tumor clones was seen in adjacent lung.

The TCR was taken from a woman between 18 and 55 years old with stage I lung adenocarcinoma. The material was peripheral blood, obtained before any cancer treatment.

The CDR3 reads CASSVWGVAAEQFF. Written as DNA, the CDR3 is TGTGCCAGCAGCGTATGGGGTGTAGCTGCTGAGCAGTTCTTC. The chain is built from TRBV9 and TRBJ2-1; no clear D. Between the trimmed V and J ends, which lost 1 base and 9 bases, there was a span of 14 bases. Germline CDR1 reads SGDLS; CDR2 reads YYNGEE. The CDR3 sequence is 14 residues long.